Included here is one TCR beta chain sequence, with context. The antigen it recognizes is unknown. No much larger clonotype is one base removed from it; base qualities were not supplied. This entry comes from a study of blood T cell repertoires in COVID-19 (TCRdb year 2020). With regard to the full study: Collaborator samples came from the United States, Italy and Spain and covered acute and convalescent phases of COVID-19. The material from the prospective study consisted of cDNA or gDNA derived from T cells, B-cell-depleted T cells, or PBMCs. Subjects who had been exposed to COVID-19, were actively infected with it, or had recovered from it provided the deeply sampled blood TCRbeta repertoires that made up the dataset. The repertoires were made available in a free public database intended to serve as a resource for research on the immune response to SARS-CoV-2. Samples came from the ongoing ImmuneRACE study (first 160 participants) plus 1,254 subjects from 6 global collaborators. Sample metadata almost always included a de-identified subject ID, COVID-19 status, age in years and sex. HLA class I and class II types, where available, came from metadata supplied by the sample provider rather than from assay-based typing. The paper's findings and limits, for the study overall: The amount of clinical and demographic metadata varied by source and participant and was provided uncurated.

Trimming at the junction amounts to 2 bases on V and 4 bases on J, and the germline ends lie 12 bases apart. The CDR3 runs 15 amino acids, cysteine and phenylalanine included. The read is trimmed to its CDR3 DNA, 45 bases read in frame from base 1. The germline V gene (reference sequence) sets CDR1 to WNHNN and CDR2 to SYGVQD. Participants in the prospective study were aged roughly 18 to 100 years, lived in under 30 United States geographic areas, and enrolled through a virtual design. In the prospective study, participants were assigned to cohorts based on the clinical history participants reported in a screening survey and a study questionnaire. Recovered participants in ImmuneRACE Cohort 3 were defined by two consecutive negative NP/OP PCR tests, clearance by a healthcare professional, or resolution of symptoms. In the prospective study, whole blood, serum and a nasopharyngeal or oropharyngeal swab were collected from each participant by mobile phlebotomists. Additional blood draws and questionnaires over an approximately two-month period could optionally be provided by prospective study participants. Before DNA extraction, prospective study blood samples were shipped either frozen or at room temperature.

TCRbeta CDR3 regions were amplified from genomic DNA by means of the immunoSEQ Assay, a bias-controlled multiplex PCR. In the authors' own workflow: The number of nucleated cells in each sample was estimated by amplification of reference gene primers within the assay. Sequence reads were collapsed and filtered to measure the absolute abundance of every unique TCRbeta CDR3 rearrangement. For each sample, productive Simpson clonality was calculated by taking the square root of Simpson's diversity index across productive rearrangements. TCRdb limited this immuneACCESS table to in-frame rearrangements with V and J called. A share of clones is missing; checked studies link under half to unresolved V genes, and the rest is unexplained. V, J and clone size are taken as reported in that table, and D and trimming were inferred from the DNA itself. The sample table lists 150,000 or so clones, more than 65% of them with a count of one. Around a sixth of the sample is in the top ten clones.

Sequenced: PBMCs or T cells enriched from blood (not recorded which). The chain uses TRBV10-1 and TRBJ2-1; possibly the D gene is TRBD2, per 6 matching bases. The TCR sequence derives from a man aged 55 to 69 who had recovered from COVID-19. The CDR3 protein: CASSEGGRGYNEQFF. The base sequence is TGCGCCAGCAGTGAGGGGGGACGGGGGTACAATGAGCAGTTCTTC.